The next 16 T cell receptor beta chains were all read from a single sample in a study of cytomegalovirus exposure and HLA in healthy donors. This PCR relied on a set of 60 Vbeta primers and 13 Jbeta primers. Clones were sequenced by immunoSEQ multiplex PCR, and TCRdb holds only the in-frame ones, with some missing. In the table there are approximately 180,000 clones, under 85% of which are singletons. The source material was PBMCs. Every receptor here comes from a human donor in good health.

This chain uses TRBV7-9 with TRBJ2-1; D uncertain. Germline loops: CDR1 SEHNR, CDR2 FQNEAQ (reference sequence). This CDR3 comprises 11 residues. Trimming cost V 5 bases and J 5 bases, with 4 bases left between them. For the CDR3, the DNA is TGTGCCAGCAGCATCGACAATGAGCAGTTCTTC. Its translation: CASSIDNEQFF.

J is TRBJ2-3 and V is TRBV2, with 7 nucleotides matching TRBD2. The CDR3 contains 16 residues. V gave up 6 bases and J gave up 0 bases; unmatched junction bases: 9. Looked up from germline, CDR1 is SNHLY and CDR2 is FYNNEI. The CDR3 nucleotides are TGTGCCAGCAGCCGATTACTAGCGTCTAGCACAGATACGCAGTATTTT. The encoded protein is CASSRLLASSTDTQYF.

The CDR3 spells CASSLVQIPYEQYF. The CDR3 DNA reads TGCGCCAGCAGCTTGGTACAGATACCCTACGAGCAGTACTTC. The V gene is TRBV5-1, the J gene TRBJ2-7, with D unresolved. Germline values: CDR1 SGHRS, CDR2 YFSETQ. Trimming shortened V by 0 bases and J by 2 bases, and 9 bases separated the two germline ends. This CDR3 is 14 amino acids long.

The chain joins TRBV9 to TRBJ2-2, with D possibly TRBD2 on 6 matching bases. Germline CDR1 SGDLS, CDR2 YYNGEE. This CDR3 contains 12 residues. Trimming left V 4 bases short and J 7 bases short, with 8 bases between. CDR3: CASSLGGGELFF. As DNA, the CDR3 is TGTGCCAGCAGCTTGGGGGGCGGGGAGCTGTTTTTT.

V usage is TRBV29-1 and J usage is TRBJ2-5, with 9 bases matching TRBD2. In germline, CDR1 is SQVTM, CDR2 ANQGSEA. J lost 9 bases, V lost 1 base, and 9 bases had no gene match. The CDR3 spans 14 residues. The CDR3 nucleotides read TGCAGCGTTGAAGTGCCTAGCGGGGCCCTGGCCCAGTACTTC. Protein sequence: CSVEVPSGALAQYF.

The chain links TRBV2 to TRBJ2-6; D is tentatively TRBD1 or TRBD2 (7 bases each). Germline-derived CDR1 and CDR2 are SNHLY and FYNNEI. The CDR3 runs 16 residues. V lost 10 bases, J lost 0 bases, and 16 bases lay in between. The CDR3, as DNA: TGTGCCACCAGGGGGGGGTTAGCCTCTGGGGCCAACGTCCTGACTTTC. As protein: CATRGGLASGANVLTF.

This sequence joins TRBV5-1 and TRBJ2-1; 9 nucleotides align to TRBD2. V shed 1 base and J 0 bases; nucleotides not matched to a gene: 8. Germline CDR1 and CDR2: SGHRS and YFSETQ. The CDR3 runs 18 residues. The CDR3 DNA is TGCGCCAGCAGCTTGATCCCTAGCGGGGACATCTCCTACAATGAGCAGTTCTTC. Amino acid sequence: CASSLIPSGDISYNEQFF.

Of note for this clone: Its ends do not fully match the called genes, so a read error is possible. The chain employs TRBV7-7 and TRBJ2-5; 9 bases line up with TRBD2. CDR1 is SSHAT and CDR2 is FNYEAQ in the germline V gene (reference sequence). The CDR3 covers 14 residues. The CDR3 sequence: CASSGIRGGATQYF. CDR3 sequence (DNA): TGTGCTAGCAGCGGAATACGCGGGGGGGCGACCCAGTACTTC.

The chain combines TRBV12-5 with TRBJ1-4, with a tentative D call TRBD1 (6 bases). V lost 5 bases and J 6 bases, leaving 22 bases between the germline ends. The germline CDR1 and CDR2 sequences are LGHNT and FRNRAP. This CDR3 comprises 17 residues. This CDR3 is CASGPKASQGGHEKLFF. CDR3 in DNA: TGTGCTAGTGGTCCCAAAGCGTCACAGGGAGGGCATGAAAAACTGTTTTTT.

This clone was recorded only once. The chain combines TRBV28 with TRBJ1-2; TRBD1 aligns across 11 bases. Germline CDR1 reads MDHEN; CDR2 reads SYDVKM. Trimming at V came to 10 bases and at J to 8 bases, leaving 9 bases not matched to a gene. The CDR3 has 13 amino acids. CDR3 DNA: TGTGCCATCCGAGGACAGGGGGCAAGGGGCTACACCTTC. Its protein is CAIRGQGARGYTF.

In this sample, this clone turned up once. The chain recombines TRBV28 with TRBJ1-2; 8 positions match TRBD1. Germline CDR1 is MDHEN and CDR2 is SYDVKM. The CDR3 extends over 14 amino acids. With 6 bases clipped from V and 9 bases from J, the junction kept 12 bases outside the gene matches. The CDR3 loop reads CASSPGTGTMRYTF. The CDR3 DNA reads TGTGCCAGCAGCCCTGGGACAGGCACTATGCGCTACACCTTC.

V is TRBV5-4 and J is TRBJ1-1; TRBD1 might be the D (6 bases). V gave up 4 bases and J gave up 9 bases, with 16 bases separating them. The CDR3 sequence is 13 residues long. In germline, CDR1 is SGHNT, CDR2 YYREEE (reference sequence). The CDR3 sequence: CASSPEEQGKAFF. Here the CDR3 DNA reads TGTGCCAGCAGCCCTGAGGAACAGGGTAAAGCTTTCTTT.

The CDR3 sequence is CASSLRQGASEQYF. As DNA, the CDR3 is TGTGCCAGCAGTTTACGACAGGGGGCGAGCGAGCAGTACTTC. This sequence joins TRBV27 and TRBJ2-7; 10 bases map to TRBD1. V shed 2 bases and J 6 bases; nucleotides not matched to a gene: 4. Germline loops: CDR1 MNHEY, CDR2 SMNVEV (reference sequence). CDR3 size: 14 residues.

This clone was picked up a small number of times. The chain employs TRBV7-2 and TRBJ1-1, with D unclear. The CDR3 extends over 14 amino acids. V was shortened by 5 bases and J by 7 bases, with 17 bases between the two germline ends. CDR1 and CDR2 (germline): SGHTA, FQGNSA. This CDR3 reads CASSRGPLTYEAFF. CDR3 in DNA: TGTGCCAGCAGCCGAGGTCCCCTGACCTATGAAGCTTTCTTT.

The rearrangement uses TRBV2 and TRBJ2-7, with TRBD1 as a possible D gene (6 bases). CDR3 length: 15 residues. Trimming took 0 bases from V and 4 from J, leaving 13 bases between them. CDR1 and CDR2 (germline): SNHLY, FYNNEI. In nucleotides, the CDR3 is TGTGCCAGCAGTGAAGCGGAACAGGGTGGGTACGAGCAGTACTTC. The encoded protein is CASSEAEQGGYEQYF. Together with reference TRBV2 and TRBJ2-7, the CDR3 gives the full variable domain: EPEVTQTPSHQVTQMGQEVILRCVPISNHLYFYWYRQILGQKVEFLVSFYNNEISEKSEIFDDQFSVERPDGSNFTLKIRSTKLEDSAMYFCASSEAEQGGYEQYFGPGTRLTVT.

The rearrangement uses TRBV11-2 and TRBJ2-2; tentative D call: TRBD2 (5 bases). V was clipped by 5 bases and J by 5 bases, with 18 bases between them. The CDR3 spans 16 residues. Germline CDR1 and CDR2: SGHAT and FQNNGV. CDR3 amino acids: CASSPNSATPTGELFF. The CDR3 DNA reads TGTGCCAGCAGCCCTAATAGCGCTACACCTACCGGGGAGCTGTTTTTT.